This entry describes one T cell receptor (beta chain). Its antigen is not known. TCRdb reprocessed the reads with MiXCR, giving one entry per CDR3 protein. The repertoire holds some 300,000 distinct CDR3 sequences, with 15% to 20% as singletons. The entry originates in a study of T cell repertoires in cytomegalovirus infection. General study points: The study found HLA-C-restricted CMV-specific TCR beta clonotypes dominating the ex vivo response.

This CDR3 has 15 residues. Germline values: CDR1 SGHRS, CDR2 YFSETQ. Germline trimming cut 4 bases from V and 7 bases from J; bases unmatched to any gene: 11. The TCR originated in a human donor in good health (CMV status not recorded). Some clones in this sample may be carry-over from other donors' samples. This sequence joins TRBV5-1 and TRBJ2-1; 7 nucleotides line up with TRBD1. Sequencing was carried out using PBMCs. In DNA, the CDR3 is TGCGCCAGCAGCCAGGACCCCGGGACAGAAAATGAGCAGTTCTTC. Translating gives CASSQDPGTENEQFF.